This is a list of T cell receptor beta chains from one sample in a study of OX40 agonist ivuxolimab in advanced cancers. The data were produced by immunoSEQ multiplex PCR, yet TCRdb's version contains in-frame clones alone and is incomplete. The sample lists about 25,000 clones, roughly 90% occurring once. Source: CD4+ or CD8+ T cells sorted from blood, taken in a trial of the OX40 agonist ivuxolimab. The receptors come from an adult with an advanced solid tumor such as melanoma, head and neck, liver or kidney cancer. Both conserved end residues are part of each CDR3. Fields, in order: D gene, J gene, V gene, clone size, CDR3 DNA, CDR3 protein. The D gene is left open where the match is weak. Clone size is given for some rows only: seen once, a few or many times, or a class if the clone is expanded.

- TRBJ1-1 TRBV2 - TGTGCCAGCACGCAGGACGGGCTAAACACTGAAGCTTTCTTT CASTQDGLNTEAFF
- TRBJ1-2 TRBV9 - TGTGCCAGCGGATCGATGAGAGCAGCGCGACTGGTGGGGGACTCAAGAAAGACCTATGGCTACACCTTC CASGSMRAARLVGDSRKTYGYTF
- TRBJ1-4 TRBV9 - TGTGCCAGCAGCGCAGTCGGGACGGGTAATGAAAAACTGTTTTTT CASSAVGTGNEKLFF
- TRBJ1-1 TRBV14 - TGTGCCAGCAGCCCCATTGGCGGTGGGGTAGCTTTCTTT CASSPIGGGVAFF
- TRBJ1-3 TRBV5-5 - TGTGCCAGCAGCTTGGGTGGGAGCTCTGGAAACACCATATATTTT CASSLGGSSGNTIYF
TRBD1 TRBJ1-5 TRBV10-3 once TGTGCCAACAGTCGCCAGGGGGGGTATAGGGGCAATCAGCCCCAGCATTTT CANSRQGGYRGNQPQHF
TRBD2 TRBJ2-3 TRBV4-3 - TGCGCCAGCAGCCAAGAGAGCGGGGGGGCCGCAGATACGCAGTATTTT CASSQESGGAADTQYF
- TRBJ2-5 TRBV19 - TGTGCCAGTAGTACAACTAGGGGGGAGACCCAGTACTTC CASSTTRGETQYF
- TRBJ1-1 TRBV6-1 - TGTGCCAGCAGTCCCTCCTCGGCGAACACTGAAGCTTTCTTT CASSPSSANTEAFF
- TRBJ2-5 TRBV29-1 - TGCAGCGGACGAGAAGAGACCCAGTACTTC CSGREETQYF
TRBD1 TRBJ1-6 TRBV6-9 few TGTGCCAGCAGGGATGACAGGGGGCTGAATTCACCCCTCCACTTT CASRDDRGLNSPLHF
- TRBJ1-5 TRBV28 once TGTGCCAGCAGTTTACCGTGGCGCCATCAGCCCCAGCATTTT CASSLPWRHQPQHF
TRBD1 TRBJ1-6 TRBV7-9 - TGTGCCAGCAGCTTAGTTCAGGGGGGGAATTCACCCCTCCACTTT CASSLVQGGNSPLHF
- TRBJ1-1 TRBV5-1 - TGCGCCAGCAGCCCTCGGCTGATGAACACTGAAGCTTTCTTT CASSPRLMNTEAFF
- TRBJ1-3 TRBV6-1 once TGTGCCAGCAGTGAAGCAGGGGAAGCCTGGTGGGACACCATATATTTT CASSEAGEAWWDTIYF
- TRBJ1-3 TRBV7-9 - TGTGCCAGCAGCCTTCGTCCAAGCGCCACCATATATTTT CASSLRPSATIYF
- TRBJ1-6 TRBV13 - TGTGCCAGCAGCTTAGGCCGGGGAGGGCGTTCACCCCTCCACTTT CASSLGRGGRSPLHF
TRBD1 TRBJ1-4 TRBV7-9 few TGTGCCAGCAGCATCCTGGCGACAGGGAGTAATGAAAAACTGTTTTTT CASSILATGSNEKLFF
TRBD1 TRBJ1-4 TRBV6-5 - TGTGCCAGCAGTTACTCCTGGGGACAGCCAGAAAAACTGTTTTTT CASSYSWGQPEKLFF
- TRBJ2-2 TRBV10-3 - TGTGCCTCTCGGCAGGCGGGCACCGGGGAGCTGTTTTTT CASRQAGTGELFF
- TRBJ1-1 TRBV30 - TGTGCCTGGCGTCCTTTACAAGTGAACACTGAAGCTTTCTTT CAWRPLQVNTEAFF
TRBD2 TRBJ2-3 TRBV4-3 - TGCGCCAGCAGCCAAGGAGCGCTAGCGGGACCCACAGATACGCAGTATTTT CASSQGALAGPTDTQYF
- TRBJ2-7 TRBV5-1 - TGCGCCAGCAGCGGGTCGGACCCTCAAGTCCACGAGCAGTACTTC CASSGSDPQVHEQYF
- TRBJ2-7 TRBV7-9 - TGTGCCAGCAGTTTAAGGTCCGGATCCTACGAGCAGTACTTC CASSLRSGSYEQYF
- TRBJ2-5 TRBV5-6 - TGTGCCAGCAGCCCGCACTTTATGGGTAGGACCATCCAAGAGACCCAGTACTTC CASSPHFMGRTIQETQYF
- TRBJ2-5 TRBV7-2 - TGTGCCAGCAGCCTACAGGAGACCCAGTACTTC CASSLQETQYF
TRBD1 TRBJ1-2 TRBV19 - TGTGCCAGTAGTGACCCGACAGGGGGTCGTGGCTACACCTTC CASSDPTGGRGYTF
- TRBJ2-7 TRBV5-1 - TGCGCCAGCAGCTTGGCAGGGGACTGGAGCGCCAGCGAGCAGTACTTC CASSLAGDWSASEQYF
TRBD1 TRBJ1-2 TRBV19 - TGTGCCAGTAGTATCGCAGGAGAGGGGACAGGGCATGGCTACACCTTC CASSIAGEGTGHGYTF
TRBD1 TRBJ2-6 TRBV5-6 - TGTGCCAGCAGCTTGGACAGGGGGCTTGGGGCCAACGTCCTGACTTTC CASSLDRGLGANVLTF
TRBD1 TRBJ1-1 TRBV10-3 - TGTGCCACCACCGGGGACAGGGACATGAACACTGAAGCTTTCTTT CATTGDRDMNTEAFF
TRBD2 TRBJ2-3 TRBV2 - TGTGCCAGCAGACAGACTAGCGGAAGCACAGATACGCAGTATTTT CASRQTSGSTDTQYF
TRBD2 TRBJ2-5 TRBV7-6 - TGTGCCAGCAGCTCTGTAGCGGGAAGGCAAGAGACCCAGTACTTC CASSSVAGRQETQYF
- TRBJ1-2 TRBV18 - TGTGCCAGCTCATCCAGGGTTGGGGATGGCTACACCTTC CASSSRVGDGYTF
TRBD2 TRBJ2-7 TRBV5-5 once TGTGCCAGCAGCTCAAGACTAGCGGGAGATGTATACGAGCAGTACTTC CASSSRLAGDVYEQYF
- TRBJ2-7 TRBV9 - TGTGCCAGCAGCGTAGCATCCGGCCCGGGCTACGAGCAGTACTTC CASSVASGPGYEQYF
TRBD1 TRBJ2-3 TRBV29-1 - TGCAGCGTTGAAGGAAGAGGGGGCTCAGATACGCAGTATTTT CSVEGRGGSDTQYF
- TRBJ2-7 TRBV30 - TGTGCCTGGAGTGTCTTGAGACAGGACCCTAACGAGCAGTACTTC CAWSVLRQDPNEQYF
- TRBJ1-6 TRBV6-6 - TGTGCCAGCAGTCAACAGGCAGGGAGCTCACCCCTCCACTTT CASSQQAGSSPLHF
- TRBJ2-3 TRBV19 - TGTGCCAGTAGTAGAAGGCGAGTAGATACGCAGTATTTT CASSRRRVDTQYF
- TRBJ1-5 TRBV29-1 - TGCAGCGTTGAAGAGGGCAGCAATCAGCCCCAGCATTTT CSVEEGSNQPQHF
TRBD1 TRBJ2-1 TRBV6-5 - TGTGCCAGCAGGCTCCCGGGACAGCTCTCCGAGCAGTTCTTC CASRLPGQLSEQFF
TRBD1 TRBJ1-5 TRBV7-9 - TGTGCCAGCAGCGCGACAGGGGGTCAGCCCCAGCATTTT CASSATGGQPQHF
- TRBJ1-1 TRBV30 once TGTGCCTGGAATTCGGTAGGGCGCGGATCTGAAGCTTTCTTT CAWNSVGRGSEAFF
TRBD1 TRBJ2-7 TRBV30 - TGTGCCTGGAGCAAGGCACAGGGGGCGAGCTACGAGCAGTACTTC CAWSKAQGASYEQYF
- TRBJ2-7 TRBV30 - TGTGCCTGGAGTGTTGGGTACGAGCAGTACTTC CAWSVGYEQYF
TRBD1 TRBJ1-2 TRBV18 - TGTGCCAGCTCACCACCTCTACAGGGGGTTCTCAGGGGCTACACCTTC CASSPPLQGVLRGYTF
- TRBJ1-1 TRBV25-1 - TGTGCCAGCACCCCGGGTGGCCCTGAAGCTTTCTTT CASTPGGPEAFF
TRBD1 TRBJ2-7 TRBV9 - TGTGCCAGCAGCGTAGAGGGGACAGGATACGAGCAGTACTTC CASSVEGTGYEQYF
- TRBJ1-1 TRBV6-5 - TGTGCCAGCAGTTACTCAGGGGTGGACACTGAAGCTTTCTTT CASSYSGVDTEAFF
- TRBJ1-1 TRBV2 - TGTGCCAGCAGTGAAGGGGGGAACACTGAAGCTTTCTTT CASSEGGNTEAFF
- TRBJ1-2 TRBV6-1 - TGTGCCAGCAGTGGCCGGGGCGGAGCTAACTATGGCTACACCTTC CASSGRGGANYGYTF
- TRBJ1-6 TRBV7-2 - TGTGCCAGCAGCGCAGAGGTGTTGGGTTCACCCCTCCACTTT CASSAEVLGSPLHF
- TRBJ1-1 TRBV6-4 - TGTGCCAGCAGTGACTCCCGGGGGGGGATGTTGGCTGAAGCTTTCTTT CASSDSRGGMLAEAFF
- TRBJ2-7 TRBV7-4 - TGTGCCAGCAGCTCCCATCACTGCAAGTCCTACGAGCAGTACTTC CASSSHHCKSYEQYF
TRBD1 TRBJ2-3 TRBV7-3 - TGTGCCAGCAGCTCCACAGGGGGCGGAGATACGCAGTATTTT CASSSTGGGDTQYF
- TRBJ1-5 TRBV5-4 once TGTGCCAGCAGCTTGCAGGGTAGCAATCAGCCCCAGCATTTT CASSLQGSNQPQHF
TRBD1 TRBJ2-2 TRBV27 - TGTGCCAGCAGACGAGTGACAGGGGGCGACGGGGAGCTGTTTTTT CASRRVTGGDGELFF
TRBD2 TRBJ2-7 TRBV7-9 - TGTGCCAGCAGCTTAGCGGGGGGACGGGGCGGGAGTTTGTACGAGCAGTACTTC CASSLAGGRGGSLYEQYF